This TCR beta chain derives from a study of blood T cell repertoires in COVID-19. V lost 3 bases to trimming and J lost 8 bases, with 16 bases between them. The germline V gene encodes CDR1 LNHDA and CDR2 SQIVND (reference sequence). This CDR3 spans 14 amino acids. The assay was immunoSEQ multiplex PCR, and TCRdb's table has in-frame clones only and misses some. Of about 61,000 clones in the sample, around 77% were seen once. This clone turned up a few times. The TCR comes from a man at least 80 years old with active or convalescent COVID-19. The gene calls are TRBV19 and TRBJ1-2, with D possibly matching TRBD1 (6 bases). Sequenced material: peripheral blood. CDR3 amino acids: CASSIARTGWGYTF. The CDR3 DNA follows: TGTGCCAGTAGTATTGCTCGAACAGGGTGGGGCTACACCTTC.